Listed below are T cell receptor beta chains from one sample, sequenced in a study of cytomegalovirus exposure and HLA in healthy donors. Clones were sequenced by immunoSEQ multiplex PCR, and TCRdb holds only the in-frame ones, with some missing. The sample holds 170,000 or so clones, around 75% seen once. Sequenced sample: PBMCs. The receptors here all came from a male donor in good health and CMV-seronegative. Both conserved end residues are part of each CDR3.

v_call	j_call	cdr3_aa
TRBV30	TRBJ1-5	CAWSAHSNQPQHF
TRBV9	TRBJ1-1	CASSVGAGGFNTEAFF
TRBV9	TRBJ1-5	CASSVSGGRDQPQHF
TRBV6-6	TRBJ2-6	CASSPGESGANVLTF
TRBV29-1	TRBJ1-1	CSVSQGLDTEAFF
TRBV7-2	TRBJ1-5	CASSTDRGQQPQHF
TRBV30	TRBJ2-1	CAWSGTSGGYNEQFF
TRBV6-5	TRBJ1-2	CASSYPGQGFYGYTF
TRBV11-2	TRBJ2-1	CASSFTSETYNEQFF
TRBV5-4	TRBJ2-3	CASRRTGGQGTDTQYF
TRBV18	TRBJ1-2	CASSPRTATNYGHTF
TRBV28	TRBJ1-4	CASSLTDPTNEKLFF
TRBV6-1	TRBJ1-5	CASRGVLPQPQHF
TRBV29-1	TRBJ2-1	CSVGGLAGGKEQFF
TRBV7-9	TRBJ1-5	CASSSSTRGQIVQPQHF
TRBV6-1	TRBJ2-1	CASSGRDRAGYNEQFF
TRBV2	TRBJ1-5	CASSFERRGNQPQHF
TRBV6-1	TRBJ1-1	CASRTGLNTEAFF
TRBV28	TRBJ1-5	CASSLDFSNQPQHF
TRBV30	TRBJ2-7	CAWSSGTYEQYF
TRBV6-5	TRBJ2-3	CASSEGTSPDTQYF
TRBV11-3	TRBJ2-1	CASSLAGGLKFF
TRBV2	TRBJ1-2	CASRTEGFCGYTF
TRBV28	TRBJ2-4	CASSPAGGRNIQYF
TRBV5-4	TRBJ2-2	CASRRQGPFTGELFF
TRBV19	TRBJ2-7	CASSMRAGEQYF
TRBV4-2	TRBJ2-1	CASSLTIAGTQNEQFF
TRBV19	TRBJ2-5	CASSINWDRGRETQYF
TRBV25-1	TRBJ2-1	CASATGPYNEQFF
TRBV5-4	TRBJ2-3	CASSPQLGGTDTQYF
TRBV6-1	TRBJ1-1	CASSEVGGRDEAFF
TRBV29-1	TRBJ2-7	CSVEDQGSSYEQYF